This TCR beta chain came from a study of T-cell reconstitution after alpha-beta-depleted transplantation in children. Preparation of the TCRbeta library involved a method that used unique molecular identifiers. TCRdb fed the PCR reads into MiXCR, producing one record per CDR3 protein. The sample comprises around 96,000 distinct CDR3 sequences, 9% to 15% of which are singletons, and approximately 14% rests with the top ten. CDR1 and CDR2 (germline): SGHRS, YFSETQ. CDR3 size: 15 residues. V lost 5 bases to trimming and J lost 5 bases, with 17 bases between them. This clonotype has at least ten counts. The J gene is TRBJ1-5, the V gene TRBV5-1; D is undetermined. Sequencing used PBMCs from the stem cell graft donor, obtained from the stem cell graft. The receptor was derived from a human donor who donated a stem cell graft to a child with inherited bone marrow failure. The CDR3 DNA is TGCGCCAGCAGACCGGAGGCGCAACCGGATCAGCCCCAGCATTTT. Translating it yields CASRPEAQPDQPQHF.